This T cell receptor (beta chain) was found in a study of OX40 agonist ivuxolimab in advanced cancers. Study context: Head and neck, renal cell, melanoma or hepatocellular carcinoma were the cancers that dose-escalation patients had. The study reported partial responses in three patients: one hepatocellular carcinoma, two cutaneous melanoma.

The investigators sampled blood at baseline, at cycle 4 day 1, and at cycle 7 day 1. Data came from immunoSEQ multiplex PCR; TCRdb stores just in-frame clones and leaves some out. The sample carries around 62,000 clones, around 73% recorded once. A remark on this clone: Antigen: not known.

Germline V gene lookup returns CDR1 MNHNY and CDR2 SVGAGI (reference sequence). CDR3 size: 16 residues. After removal of 6 bases from V and 3 bases from J, the junction contained 9 bases not matched to a gene. Study-level results: No antigen was identified for the clonally expanded peripheral T cells.

Sequences were derived from CD4+ or CD8+ T cells sorted from blood, sampled in a trial of the OX40 agonist ivuxolimab. V usage is TRBV6-6 and J usage is TRBJ1-2, with 11 positions matching TRBD1. This sequence was found in an adult with an advanced solid tumor such as melanoma, head and neck, liver or kidney cancer. The CDR3 DNA reads TGTGCCAGCAGCCTACCCGGACAGGGGGCGGACTATGGCTACACCTTC. Amino acids: CASSLPGQGADYGYTF.